Sequencing of this T cell receptor beta chain was carried out in a study of preoperative IRX-2 immunotherapy in early breast cancer. Profiling relied on immunoSEQ multiplex PCR, and the TCRdb table lists in-frame clones only, not all of them. The data show around 43,000 clones, roughly 80% seen once. This clone was seen a few times. Treatment of the sample: preoperative locoregional IRX-2 cytokine immunotherapy. Samples came from a phase Ib trial of preoperative locoregional IRX-2 cytokine immunotherapy. This sample comprised tumor tissue, obtained after IRX-2 immunotherapy. The sequence was collected from a human donor with breast cancer.

CDR3 nucleotide sequence: TGCGCCAGCAGGTTGACTAGTGAGGTGATCGGGGAGCTGTTTTTT. Translation gives CASRLTSEVIGELFF. The rearrangement links TRBV5-1 to TRBJ2-2; a weak D match, TRBD2 (6 bases). V was clipped by 5 bases and J by 7 bases, with 18 bases between them. The germline gives CDR1 SGHRS, CDR2 YFSETQ. CDR3 length: 15 residues.